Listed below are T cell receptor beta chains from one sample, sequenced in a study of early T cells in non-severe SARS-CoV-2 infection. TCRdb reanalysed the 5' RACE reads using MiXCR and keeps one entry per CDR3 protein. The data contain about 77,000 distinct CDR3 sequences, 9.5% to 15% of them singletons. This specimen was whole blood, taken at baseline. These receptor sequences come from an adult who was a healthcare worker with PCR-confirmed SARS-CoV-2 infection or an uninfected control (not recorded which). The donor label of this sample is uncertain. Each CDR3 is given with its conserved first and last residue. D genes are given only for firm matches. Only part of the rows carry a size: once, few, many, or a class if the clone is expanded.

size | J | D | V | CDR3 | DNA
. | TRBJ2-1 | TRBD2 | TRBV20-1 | CSAAKGGEHPYNEQFF | TGCAGTGCCGCAAAGGGAGGGGAACACCCCTACAATGAGCAGTTCTTC
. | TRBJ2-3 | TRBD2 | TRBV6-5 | CASSGGGGTDTQYF | TGTGCCAGCTCAGGCGGGGGGGGCACAGATACGCAGTATTTT
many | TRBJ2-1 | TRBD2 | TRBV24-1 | CATSETSGSSANEQFF | TGTGCCACCAGTGAGACTAGCGGGAGTTCGGCCAATGAGCAGTTCTTC
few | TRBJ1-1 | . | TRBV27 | CASSLGGAWTEAFF | TGTGCCAGCAGTTTAGGGGGGGCTTGGACTGAAGCTTTCTTT
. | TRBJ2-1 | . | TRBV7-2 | CASSFEGGFYNEQFF | TGTGCCAGCAGCTTCGAGGGGGGATTCTACAATGAGCAGTTCTTC
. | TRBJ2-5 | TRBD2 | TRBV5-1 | CASSPDPGLGRETQYF | TGCGCCAGCAGCCCCGACCCGGGACTAGGGCGGGAGACCCAGTACTTC
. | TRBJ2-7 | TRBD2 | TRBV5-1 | CASSPGLAGAYEQYF | TGTGCCAGCTCACCAGGACTAGCGGGGGCCTACGAGCAGTACTTC
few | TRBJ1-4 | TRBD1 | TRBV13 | CASSQQGVTTNEKLFF | TGTGCCAGCAGCCAACAGGGGGTGACAACTAATGAAAAACTGTTTTTT
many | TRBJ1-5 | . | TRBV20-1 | CSVEGESQPQHF | TGCAGTGTAGAGGGAGAAAGTCAGCCCCAGCATTTT
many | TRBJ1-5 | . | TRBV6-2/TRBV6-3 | CASRDPLSGYNQPQHF | TGTGCCAGCAGAGACCCATTAAGCGGGTACAATCAGCCCCAGCATTTT
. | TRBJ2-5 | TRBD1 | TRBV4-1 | CASSQESVRTGRETQYF | TGCGCCAGCAGCCAAGAGAGCGTAAGGACAGGGAGAGAGACCCAGTACTTC
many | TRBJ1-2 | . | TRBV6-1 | CASSEGNYGYTF | TGTGCCAGCAGCGAAGGGAACTATGGCTACACCTTC
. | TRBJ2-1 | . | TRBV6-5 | CASSRGLIHEQFF | TGTGCCAGCAGCAGGGGACTCATCCATGAGCAGTTCTTC
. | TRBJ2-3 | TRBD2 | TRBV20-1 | CSPLAGGQDTQYF | TGCAGTCCCTTAGCGGGGGGTCAAGATACGCAGTATTTT
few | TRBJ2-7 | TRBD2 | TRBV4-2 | CASSQDIGGGHYEQYF | TGTGCCAGCAGCCAAGATATCGGCGGGGGTCACTACGAGCAGTACTTC
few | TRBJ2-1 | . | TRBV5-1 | CASSSKTSSYNEQFF | TGCGCCAGCAGCTCTAAGACCAGCTCCTACAATGAGCAGTTCTTC
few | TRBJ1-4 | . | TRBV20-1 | CSARDAAGALREKLFF | TGCAGTGCTAGAGATGCGGCAGGGGCATTGCGAGAAAAACTGTTTTTT
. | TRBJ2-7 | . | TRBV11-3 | CASSSRTATYEQYF | TGTGCCAGCAGCTCTAGGACAGCCACCTACGAGCAGTACTTC
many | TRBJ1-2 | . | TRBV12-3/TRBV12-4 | CASSFGLYGYTF | TGTGCCAGCAGTTTTGGGCTTTATGGCTACACCTTC
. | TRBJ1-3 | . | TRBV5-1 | CASSPVGSRSGNTIYF | TGCGCCAGCAGCCCTGTTGGGTCCCGGTCTGGAAACACCATATATTTT
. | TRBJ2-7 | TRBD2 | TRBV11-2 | CASSKPGTSGSLIYEQYF | TGTGCCAGCAGCAAGCCCGGGACTAGCGGGAGTCTCATATACGAGCAGTACTTC
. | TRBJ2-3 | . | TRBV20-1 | CSARDFYLAEDTQYF | TGCAGTGCTAGAGACTTCTACCTGGCGGAAGATACGCAGTATTTT
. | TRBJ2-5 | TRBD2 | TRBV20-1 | CSATKLADQETQYF | TGCAGTGCCACGAAACTAGCGGACCAAGAGACCCAGTACTTC
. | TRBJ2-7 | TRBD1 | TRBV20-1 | CSARWTGSYEQYF | TGCAGTGCTAGATGGACAGGGAGCTACGAGCAGTACTTC
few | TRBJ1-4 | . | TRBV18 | CASSRESNEKLFF | TGTGCCAGCTCACGGGAGTCTAATGAAAAACTGTTTTTT
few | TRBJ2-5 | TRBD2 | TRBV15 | CATSRRSGGNGETQYF | TGTGCCACCAGCAGGAGGAGCGGGGGCAACGGAGAGACCCAGTACTTC
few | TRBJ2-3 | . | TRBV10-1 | CASSGEHTDTQYF | TGCGCCAGCAGTGGGGAGCACACAGATACGCAGTATTTT
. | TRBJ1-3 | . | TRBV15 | CATYRASSGNTIYF | TGTGCCACCTACCGTGCGAGCTCTGGAAACACCATATATTTT
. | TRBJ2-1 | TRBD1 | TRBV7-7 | CASSFGTGNEQFF | TGTGCCAGCAGCTTCGGGACAGGCAATGAGCAGTTCTTC
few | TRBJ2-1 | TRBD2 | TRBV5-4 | CASSPGGGRGGYEQFF | TGTGCCAGCAGCCCCGGGGGGGGCAGGGGCGGATATGAGCAGTTCTTC
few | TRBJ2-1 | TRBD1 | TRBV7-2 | CASSLRSGGFNEQFF | TGTGCCAGCAGCTTAAGGTCAGGGGGCTTCAATGAGCAGTTCTTC
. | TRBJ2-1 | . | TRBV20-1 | CSAATGTVYNEQFF | TGCAGTGCTGCCACCGGGACGGTCTACAATGAGCAGTTCTTC
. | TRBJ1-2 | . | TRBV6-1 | CASSEAPGAYGYTF | TGTGCCAGCAGTGAAGCGCCAGGGGCCTATGGCTACACCTTC
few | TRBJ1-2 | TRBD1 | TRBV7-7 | CASSSSPGTGIF | TGTGCCAGCAGCTCCTCCCCCGGGACAGGGATCTTC
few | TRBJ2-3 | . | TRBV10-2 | CASSDIQGPTQYF | TGCGCCAGCAGTGACATACAGGGCCCTACGCAGTATTTT